This is a list of T cell receptor beta chains from one sample in a study of regulatory T cells in long-lasting Graves disease. TCRdb analysed the multiplex PCR reads with MiXCR anew, one entry per CDR3 protein. The sample contains more than 450,000 distinct CDR3 sequences, more than 10% of which appear only once. The same specimen was also included in a second study, on T cells in Graves' hyperthyroidism and ophthalmopathy.

Here the sequenced sample was peripheral blood mononuclear cells (PBMCs), taken at new diagnosis, from a patient treated with antithyroid drugs. These receptor sequences come from a woman aged 25 to 45 with Graves disease. Both conserved end residues are part of each CDR3. The D gene is left open where the match is weak. Size values are once, few and many counts, or a class for expanded clones, and some rows have none.

v_call	clone_size	j_call	d_call	cdr3_nt	cdr3_aa
TRBV2	many	TRBJ2-3	.	TGTGCCAGCAGTGAGGGACACTACACAGATACGCAGTATTTT	CASSEGHYTDTQYF
TRBV28	many	TRBJ2-3	.	TGTGCCAGCAGTTTAGACCTAGACAGTGGCACAGATACGCAGTATTTT	CASSLDLDSGTDTQYF
TRBV6-1	many	TRBJ2-6	.	TGTGCCAGCAGAGGTAGCGGCAACTCTGGGGCCAACGTCCTGACTTTC	CASRGSGNSGANVLTF
TRBV12-3/TRBV12-4	few	TRBJ2-1	TRBD2	TGTGCCAGCAGTTCCCTACTAGCGGGAGGGCCGATGTACAATGAGCAGTTCTTC	CASSSLLAGGPMYNEQFF
TRBV2	many	TRBJ2-2	.	TGTGCCAGCACAGGGGCGGCGTCCACCGGGGAGCTGTTTTTT	CASTGAASTGELFF
TRBV20-1	few	TRBJ2-5	TRBD1	TGCAGTGCTGACAGGGCACAAGAGACCCAGTACTTC	CSADRAQETQYF
TRBV27	many	TRBJ2-1	.	.	CASSTSTSGRSYNEQFF
TRBV15	many	TRBJ1-1	.	TGTGCCACCAGCAGAGACCTGGATCGGACTGAAGCTTTCTTT	CATSRDLDRTEAFF
TRBV20-1	.	TRBJ1-3	.	TGCAGTGCTAGCCAACGATATCAGACCCGGGCCACAAACTCTGGAAACACCATATATTTT	CSASQRYQTRATNSGNTIYF
TRBV28	many	TRBJ1-4	TRBD1	TGTGCCAGCAGTCTTCTGACTCCGGGACAGGGGATGAGTGAAAAACTGTTTTTT	CASSLLTPGQGMSEKLFF